Below are 18 T cell receptor beta chains sequenced from a single sample in a study of human T cells and chemical hapten exposure. The time point is: healthy volunteer bleed at 6 weeks. Total RNA was isolated from whole blood that had not been fractionated. TCRdb re-called the RACE reads with MiXCR, one entry per CDR3 protein. The sample records some 65,000 distinct CDR3 sequences, under 7.5% being singletons. The source material was whole blood. The receptor source for this set is a female donor in good health. Some clones in this sample may be carry-over from other donors' samples.

This clonotype was detected many times. This rearrangement joins TRBV6-2 or TRBV6-3 to TRBJ2-3, with TRBD2 matching 10 bases. Germline V gives CDR1 MNHEY, CDR2 SVGEGT. CDR3 length: 15 residues. Trimming took 8 bases from V and 4 from J; bases not matched to a gene: 9. CDR3 protein: CASRLGLAESDTQYF. CDR3 nucleotides: TGTGCCAGCCGACTCGGACTAGCGGAGTCAGATACGCAGTATTTT.

The CDR3 region has the DNA TGTGCCAGCAGCTTTGAGCGGGAGGGCCGCAATGAGCAGTTCTTC. Translating it yields CASSFEREGRNEQFF. V usage is TRBV7-9 and J usage is TRBJ2-1, with 10 bases lining up with TRBD2. Germline CDR1 and CDR2: SEHNR and FQNEAQ (reference sequence). With V trimmed by 3 bases and J by 6 bases, 5 bases remained unmatched. The CDR3 runs to 15 residues. Using reference TRBV7-9 and TRBJ2-1 for the parts outside the CDR3, the full variable domain is DTGVSQNPRHKITKRGQNVTFRCDPISEHNRLYWYRQTLGQGPEFLTYFQNEAQLEKSRLLSDRFSAERPKGSFSTLEIQRTEQGDSAMYLCASSFEREGRNEQFFGPGTRLTVL.

This clonotype has a count of ten or more. The V gene is TRBV6-2 or TRBV6-3, the J gene TRBJ1-1; 7 bases align to TRBD1. The CDR3 totals 15 residues. Germline CDR1 MNHEY, CDR2 SVGEGT. The J segment lost 0 bases and the V segment lost 2 bases, leaving 3 bases of the junction unmatched. This CDR3 is CASSYGTALNTEAFF. DNA of the CDR3: TGTGCCAGCAGTTACGGGACAGCACTGAACACTGAAGCTTTCTTT.

In this sample, this clonotype turned up many times. The V and J genes are TRBV6-5 and TRBJ1-1; maybe TRBD1 (6 bases). Trimming took off 6 bases at V and 2 bases at J, with 16 bases between the two ends. From germline, CDR1 is MNHEY and CDR2 SVGAGI. CDR3 length: 15 residues. CDR3 sequence (DNA): TGTGCCAGCAGGACTACAGGGTTGGGTAACACTGAAGCTTTCTTT. Translating gives CASRTTGLGNTEAFF.

In its sample, this clonotype was seen a few times. The chain couples TRBV20-1 to TRBJ2-1; TRBD2 matches at 13 bases. Trimming removed 5 bases from V and 5 bases from J; junction bases left unmatched: 0. CDR1 is DFQATT and CDR2 is SNEGSKA in the germline V gene (reference sequence). This CDR3 contains 13 residues. CDR3 sequence: CSAGTSGDNEQFF. DNA of the CDR3: TGCAGTGCTGGGACTAGCGGGGACAATGAGCAGTTCTTC.

The sample holds many counts of this clonotype. The chain joins TRBV27 to TRBJ2-3; a possible D gene is TRBD1 (6 bases). V lost 6 bases and J lost 0, with 16 bases in between. Germline V CDR1 and CDR2: MNHEY, SMNVEV (reference sequence). This CDR3 is 16 amino acids long. This CDR3 is CASSPQGFRSTDTQYF. The DNA for the CDR3 is TGTGCCAGCAGCCCCCAGGGGTTCCGTAGCACAGATACGCAGTATTTT.

This clonotype was recorded a few times. J is TRBJ2-2 and V is TRBV7-3, with 8 positions matching TRBD2. CDR1 and CDR2 from the germline V gene are SGHTA and FQGTGA. The CDR3 is 18 amino acids. V trimming: 2 bases; J trimming: 3 bases; junction bases outside the gene matches: 11. CDR3 protein: CASSLPALAVSHTGELFF. The CDR3 DNA follows: TGTGCCAGCAGCTTACCCGCACTAGCGGTCTCTCACACCGGGGAGCTGTTTTTT.

In this sample, this clonotype turned up many times. The chain links TRBV6-2 or TRBV6-3 to TRBJ2-3, with D uncertain. Trimming removed 5 bases from V and 10 bases from J, with 10 bases in between. The V gene's germline CDR1 is MNHEY and CDR2 SVGEGT. CDR3 size: 11 residues. The CDR3 spells CASSHGFSQYF. In DNA, the CDR3 is TGTGCCAGCAGTCATGGGTTTTCGCAGTATTTT.

The J gene is TRBJ2-2, the V gene TRBV5-1; the match to TRBD2 covers 9 bases. Trimming cost V 4 bases and J 6 bases; bases outside gene matches: 7. The germline V gene has CDR1 SGHRS and CDR2 YFSETQ. The CDR3 loop spans 15 amino acids. CDR3 protein: CASSELAGSSGELFF. The CDR3 DNA sequence: TGCGCCAGCAGCGAACTAGCGGGTTCTTCCGGGGAGCTGTTTTTT.

This clonotype was seen at least ten times. The junction differs from germline at one of its ends, possibly a read error. This rearrangement joins TRBV29-1 to TRBJ2-5; weak D call: TRBD1 (6 bases). There are 10 residues in the CDR3. Looked up from germline, CDR1 is SQVTM and CDR2 is ANQGSEA. The DNA of the CDR3 is TGCAGCGTTGGACAGGAGAGCCAGTACTTC. This translates into CSVGQESQYF.

This clonotype was recorded many times. The chain links TRBV29-1 to TRBJ2-6, with D possibly matching TRBD1 (6 bases). Germline-derived CDR1 and CDR2 are SQVTM and ANQGSEA. V was shortened by 0 bases and J by 0 bases, with 12 bases between the two germline ends. CDR3 length equals 17 residues. The CDR3 sequence is CSVEEGTTFSGANVLTF. The CDR3 coding sequence is TGCAGCGTTGAAGAGGGGACAACCTTCTCTGGGGCCAACGTCCTGACTTTC.

V and J are TRBV6-2 or TRBV6-3 and TRBJ2-1, with D maybe TRBD2 (6 bases). CDR3 length: 16 residues. Germline CDR1 MNHEY, CDR2 SVGEGT. The ends were cut back, 0 bases at V and 0 bases at J, with 9 bases in the middle. The CDR3 coding sequence is TGTGCCAGCAGTTACTCTCTAGCGCGCTCCTACAATGAGCAGTTCTTC. Translation: CASSYSLARSYNEQFF.

This clonotype was detected many times. The V and J genes are TRBV2 and TRBJ2-1; 11 bases agree with TRBD2. Germline trimming cut 10 bases from V and 7 bases from J; bases unmatched to any gene: 12. There are 15 residues in the CDR3. Germline values: CDR1 SNHLY, CDR2 FYNNEI. This CDR3 reads CAMRSGTSGLNEQFF. The CDR3 region has the DNA TGTGCCATGCGTTCCGGGACTAGCGGTTTAAATGAGCAGTTCTTC.

This clonotype has a count of ten or more. The CDR3 DNA reads TGCAGCGTTGAATCCAGACAGGAAATATACTCTGGGGCCAACGTCCTGACTTTC. This sequence encodes CSVESRQEIYSGANVLTF. The chain links TRBV29-1 to TRBJ2-6, with D possibly TRBD1 on 6 matching bases. This CDR3 comprises 18 residues. V was cut by 2 bases and J by 0 bases, with 17 bases left in between. Germline-derived CDR1 and CDR2 are SQVTM and ANQGSEA.

The V call is TRBV5-1, the J call TRBJ2-3; D is perhaps TRBD2 (7 bases). This CDR3 comprises 15 residues. V was cut by 6 bases and J by 2 bases, with 16 bases left in between. Per the germline V gene, CDR1 is SGHRS and CDR2 is YFSETQ. This CDR3 reads CASTREGGPTDTQYF. The CDR3 DNA follows: TGCGCCAGCACCCGCGAGGGGGGGCCCACAGATACGCAGTATTTT. Based on the CDR3 plus reference TRBV5-1 and TRBJ2-3, the full variable domain is KAGVTQTPRYLIKTRGQQVTLSCSPISGHRSVSWYQQTPGQGLQFLFEYFSETQRNKGNFPGRFSGRQFSNSRSEMNVSTLELGDSALYLCASTREGGPTDTQYFGPGTRLTVL.

The CDR3 DNA sequence: TGTGCCAGCAGTTTTCGGGACAGGGGAAGCGGACAGCCCCAGCATTTT. This sequence encodes CASSFRDRGSGQPQHF. The chain links TRBV6-1 to TRBJ1-5; 10 nucleotides agree with TRBD1. Trimming removed 5 bases from V and 7 bases from J; junction bases left unmatched: 11. The CDR3 spans 16 residues. CDR1 is MNHNS, CDR2 SASEGT, per germline.

The chain recombines TRBV7-2 with TRBJ2-3; no firm D call. In germline, CDR1 is SGHTA, CDR2 FQGNSA. This CDR3 region has 15 residues. The germline V and J ends were trimmed by 4 bases and 3 bases, with 14 bases remaining between them. CDR3: CASSSQNSPTDTQYF. The CDR3 DNA reads TGTGCCAGCAGCTCCCAGAATTCCCCAACAGATACGCAGTATTTT.

In this sample, this clonotype turned up many times. The J gene is TRBJ1-6, the V gene TRBV29-1, with D maybe TRBD1 (5 bases). V was clipped by 6 bases and J by 5 bases, with 14 bases between them. Germline V gives CDR1 SQVTM, CDR2 ANQGSEA. The CDR3 is made up of 14 amino acids. CDR3 region: CSVRMGRNNSPLHF. The CDR3 DNA reads as TGCAGCGTCCGTATGGGGCGCAATAATTCACCCCTCCACTTT.